The rows below give T cell receptor beta chains drawn from one sample of a study of blood T cell repertoires in COVID-19. Profiled with immunoSEQ multiplex PCR; TCRdb holds only in-frame clones, not every one. The sample consists of hundreds of thousands of clones, about 89% of them appearing once. The material sequenced was peripheral blood. All receptors derive from an older woman with acute or convalescent COVID-19. Each CDR3 is given with its conserved first and last residue. The D gene is left open where the match is weak. Clone size, where shown, is once, few, many, or a class for clones that have expanded.

CDR3aa | CDR3nt | j_gene | d_gene | abundance | v_gene
CASSSAGGFSPLHF | TGTGCCAGCAGCTCCGCAGGGGGCTTTTCACCCCTCCACTTT | TRBJ1-6 | TRBD1 | . | TRBV5-4
CASSYGQGGYTF | TGCGCCAGCAGCTACGGACAGGGGGGCTACACCTTC | TRBJ1-2 | TRBD1 | . | TRBV5-1
CASGQHNSPLHF | TGTGCCAGTGGACAGCATAATTCACCCCTCCACTTT | TRBJ1-6 | . | . | TRBV19
CASSFRGYGYTF | TGTGCCAGCAGTTTTAGGGGCTATGGCTACACCTTC | TRBJ1-2 | . | . | TRBV28
CASSYSRTGTQPQHF | TGTGCCAGCAGTTACTCGCGTACAGGGACTCAGCCCCAGCATTTT | TRBJ1-5 | . | few | TRBV6-5
CASSLGGAGGTQYF | TGTGCCAGCAGCTTGGGCGGGGCCGGTGGGACCCAGTACTTC | TRBJ2-5 | . | once | TRBV5-8
CASGTGNTEAFF | TGTGCCAGTGGAACAGGGAACACTGAAGCTTTCTTT | TRBJ1-1 | . | . | TRBV19
CASLPGTARYNEQFF | TGTGCCAGCCTCCCCGGGACAGCCCGATACAATGAGCAGTTCTTC | TRBJ2-1 | TRBD1 | . | TRBV28
CASSLTGSHGYTF | TGTGCCAGCAGTTTAACCGGGTCGCATGGCTACACCTTC | TRBJ1-2 | . | . | TRBV27
CASSPDSNEQYF | TGTGCCAGCAGCCCGGACAGTAACGAGCAGTACTTC | TRBJ2-7 | . | . | TRBV7-6
CASSPGTGLNTGELFF | TGTGCCAGCAGCCCAGGGACAGGGTTGAACACCGGGGAGCTGTTTTTT | TRBJ2-2 | TRBD1 | . | TRBV4-2
CASSEALGDQPQHF | TGTGCCAGCAGTGAAGCGCTCGGGGATCAGCCCCAGCATTTT | TRBJ1-5 | . | . | TRBV2
CASSEQQPGFDTQYF | TGTGCCAGCAGTGAACAACAGCCCGGTTTTGATACGCAGTATTTT | TRBJ2-3 | . | once | TRBV6-1
CASSHLDRENQPQHF | TGCGCCAGCAGCCACCTGGACAGGGAGAATCAGCCCCAGCATTTT | TRBJ1-5 | TRBD1 | . | TRBV4-1
CASGAQGSYNEQFF | TGTGCCAGCGGTGCACAGGGTTCCTACAATGAGCAGTTCTTC | TRBJ2-1 | . | . | TRBV27
CASSQQRGTEAFF | TGTGCCAGTAGCCAGCAACGGGGAACTGAAGCTTTCTTT | TRBJ1-1 | . | . | TRBV19
CASSARTALRYNEQFF | TGTGCCAGCAGCGCGCGGACAGCCCTAAGATACAATGAGCAGTTCTTC | TRBJ2-1 | . | . | TRBV5-6
CSARDYGYTF | TGCAGCGCCCGGGACTATGGCTACACCTTC | TRBJ1-2 | . | . | TRBV29-1
CASSPGTSSLRNEQFF | TGTGCCAGCAGTCCGGGGACTAGCTCCCTTAGGAATGAGCAGTTCTTC | TRBJ2-1 | TRBD2 | . | TRBV27
CASSLTGGFLQETQYF | TGCGCCAGCAGCTTGACGGGAGGATTCTTACAAGAGACCCAGTACTTC | TRBJ2-5 | TRBD2 | . | TRBV5-1
CASSLAGGTGELFF | TGTGCCAGCAGCTTGGCAGGGGGCACCGGGGAGCTGTTTTTT | TRBJ2-2 | TRBD1 | . | TRBV5-4
CASSQYDRGAGEQYF | TGTGCCAGCAGCCAATATGACCGGGGGGCAGGGGAGCAGTACTTC | TRBJ2-7 | . | once | TRBV4-2
CASSQLAGGYNEQFF | TGCGCCAGCAGCCAACTAGCGGGGGGCTACAATGAGCAGTTCTTC | TRBJ2-1 | TRBD2 | . | TRBV4-3
CASSQEGRGETQYF | TGTGCCAGCAGCCAGGAGGGCCGGGGGGAGACCCAGTACTTC | TRBJ2-5 | . | . | TRBV7-3
CASSPRRARPNYGYTF | TGTGCCAGCAGCCCCCGGCGGGCCCGCCCTAACTATGGCTACACCTTC | TRBJ1-2 | . | . | TRBV7-9
CASSLGLAASTDTQYF | TGCGCCAGCAGCCTGGGACTAGCGGCTAGCACAGATACGCAGTATTTT | TRBJ2-3 | TRBD2 | . | TRBV5-1
CASSQGRSSYNEQFF | TGTGCCAGCAGCCAAGGACGGAGCTCCTACAATGAGCAGTTCTTC | TRBJ2-1 | . | . | TRBV3-1/TRBV3-2
CASSLGRTRSTDTQYF | TGTGCCAGCAGCTTAGGCCGGACACGAAGCACAGATACGCAGTATTTT | TRBJ2-3 | . | . | TRBV7-2
CATQGQGVYSPLHF | TGTGCCACCCAGGGACAGGGAGTATATTCACCCCTCCACTTT | TRBJ1-6 | TRBD1 | . | TRBV28
CASSLGTSGRFQETQYF | TGTGCCAGCAGCTTGGGGACTAGCGGGAGGTTCCAAGAGACCCAGTACTTC | TRBJ2-5 | TRBD2 | . | TRBV5-4
CATSREGATNEKLFF | TGTGCCACCAGCAGGGAGGGAGCAACTAATGAAAAACTGTTTTTT | TRBJ1-4 | . | . | TRBV15
CASGPLGTGEDTQYF | TGTGCCAGCGGCCCCCTCGGGACAGGGGAAGATACGCAGTATTTT | TRBJ2-3 | TRBD1 | . | TRBV2
CASSLGTGGFSGNTIYF | TGTGCCAGCAGCTTGGGGACAGGGGGCTTCTCTGGAAACACCATATATTTT | TRBJ1-3 | TRBD1 | once | TRBV5-5
CSVRLTGGLIYGYTF | TGCAGCGTTCGATTGACAGGGGGCCTCATCTATGGCTACACCTTC | TRBJ1-2 | TRBD1 | . | TRBV29-1
CATSRDDRAAGNTIYF | TGTGCCACCAGCAGAGACGACAGGGCAGCTGGAAACACCATATATTTT | TRBJ1-3 | TRBD1 | many | TRBV15
CASRARGTGKNEQFF | TGTGCCAGCAGGGCCAGGGGGACGGGGAAAAATGAGCAGTTCTTC | TRBJ2-1 | TRBD1 | . | TRBV2
CASSSGGTEQFF | TGTGCCAGCAGCTCAGGGGGCACTGAGCAGTTCTTC | TRBJ2-1 | TRBD1 | few | TRBV11-3
CASSGPLTGQGREKLFF | TGTGCCAGCAGCGGACCTCTCACTGGACAGGGGCGGGAAAAACTGTTTTTT | TRBJ1-4 | TRBD1 | . | TRBV9
CAISESEGSNQPQHF | TGTGCCATCAGTGAGTCAGAGGGTAGCAATCAGCCCCAGCATTTT | TRBJ1-5 | . | . | TRBV10-3